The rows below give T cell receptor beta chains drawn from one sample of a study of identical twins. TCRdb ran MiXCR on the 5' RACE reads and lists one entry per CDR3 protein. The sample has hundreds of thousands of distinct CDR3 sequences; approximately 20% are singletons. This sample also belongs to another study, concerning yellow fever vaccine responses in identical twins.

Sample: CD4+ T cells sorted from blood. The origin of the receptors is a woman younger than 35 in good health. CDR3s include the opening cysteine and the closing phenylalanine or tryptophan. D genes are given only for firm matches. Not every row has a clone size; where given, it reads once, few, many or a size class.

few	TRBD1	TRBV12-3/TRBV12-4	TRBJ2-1	CASSRTGGPNDNEQFF	TGTGCCAGCAGCCGGACAGGGGGCCCAAATGACAATGAGCAGTTCTTC
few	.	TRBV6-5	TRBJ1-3	CASSLGGMDSGNTIYF	TGTGCCAGCAGTTTGGGGGGGATGGACTCTGGAAACACCATATATTTT
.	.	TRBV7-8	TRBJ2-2	CASSLVTGTLRSGELFF	TGTGCCAGCAGCTTGGTAACCGGGACTCTCCGCTCTGGGGAGCTGTTTTTT
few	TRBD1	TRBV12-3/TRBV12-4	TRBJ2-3	CASSDRVEADTQYF	TGTGCCAGCAGTGACAGGGTGGAGGCAGATACGCAGTATTTT
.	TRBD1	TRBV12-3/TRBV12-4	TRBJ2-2	CASAKQTGSPNTGELFF	TGTGCCAGCGCCAAACAGACAGGGAGCCCGAACACCGGGGAGCTGTTTTTT
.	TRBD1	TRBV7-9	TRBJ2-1	CASSSGQGIDEQFF	TGTGCCAGCAGCTCGGGACAGGGCATCGATGAGCAGTTCTTC
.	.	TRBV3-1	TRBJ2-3	CASSHGVTPGEDTQYF	TGTGCCAGCAGCCACGGGGTGACCCCCGGGGAAGATACGCAGTATTTT
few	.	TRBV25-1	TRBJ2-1	CASTGDEQFF	TGTGCCAGCACGGGGGACGAGCAGTTCTTC
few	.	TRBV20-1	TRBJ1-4	CSAGGTGAGEKLFF	TGCAGTGCTGGGGGGACGGGGGCCGGAGAAAAACTGTTTTTT
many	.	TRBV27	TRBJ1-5	CASSLDRSNQPQHF	TGTGCCAGCAGTTTAGACAGGAGCAATCAGCCCCAGCATTTT
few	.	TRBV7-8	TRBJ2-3	CASSLDPSHTSTDTQYF	TGTGCCAGCAGCTTAGATCCCAGCCATACTAGCACAGATACGCAGTATTTT
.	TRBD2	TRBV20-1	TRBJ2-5	CSARAPGTSGQETQYF	TGCAGTGCTAGAGCACCGGGGACTAGCGGACAAGAGACCCAGTACTTC
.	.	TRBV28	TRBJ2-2	CASRQSQGVGTGELFF	TGTGCCAGCAGGCAATCACAGGGAGTGGGCACCGGGGAGCTGTTTTTT
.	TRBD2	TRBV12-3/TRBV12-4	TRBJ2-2	CASSTRTSRGELFF	TGTGCCAGCAGTACCCGGACTAGCCGCGGGGAGCTGTTTTTT
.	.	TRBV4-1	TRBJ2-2	CASSQEGGLTGELFF	TGCGCCAGCAGCCAAGAGGGGGGGCTCACCGGGGAGCTGTTTTTT